The 5 T cell receptor beta chains below all came from one sample that was sequenced in a study of shared clonotypes between healthy human individuals (dated by TCRdb to about 2020). CD8 naive samples were obtained by positive selection for CCR7 among CD45RO-negative cells, yielding a CD45RA+CCR7+ population from which TemRA cells were excluded. Library construction relied on the immunoSEQ multiplex PCR assay. TCRdb re-hosts the immuneACCESS table, in-frame sequences only. Its copies lack some clones; in the studies checked, an unresolved V gene accounts for under half of them, and the cause for the rest is not known. This sample has approximately 1.9 million clones in its table, and 90% to 95% of those were observed once. In total, the top ten clones hold about 1.7% of the sample. Sequenced material: naive CD8+ T cells from PBMCs. Read against the paper, the sample's cell subset or site label means: CD45RA+CCR7+. These receptors all stem from a man aged 18 to 35 in good health. Some clones in this sample may be carry-over from other donors' samples.

The V call is TRBV27, the J call TRBJ2-7; 14 bases fit TRBD2. Germline values: CDR1 MNHEY, CDR2 SMNVEV (reference sequence). The CDR3 extends over 17 amino acids. J was trimmed by 3 bases and V by 0 bases; bases with no gene match: 4. The CDR3 region is CASSLSGLAGGYYEQYF. The CDR3 nucleotides are TGTGCCAGCAGTTTATCAGGACTAGCGGGAGGATACTACGAGCAGTACTTC.

This sequence joins TRBV23-1 and TRBJ1-2; no firm D call. Being an ORF, TRBV23-1 has a function that is uncertain. The CDR3 length is 16 residues. Deletions cut 4 bases from V and 5 bases from J, with 20 bases between. The CDR3 bases are TGCGCCAGCAGTCCACGGGCAGCGAAGGTATGTTATGGCTACACCTTC. Translated, it gives CASSPRAAKVCYGYTF.

This chain uses TRBV29-1 with TRBJ2-1; 9 nucleotides line up with TRBD1. CDR3 size: 14 residues. Germline V gene data show CDR1 as SQVTM and CDR2 as ANQGSEA. Losses at the gene ends were 4 bases for V and 3 bases for J; bases not matched to a gene: 4. The CDR3 DNA reads TGCAGCGTTGTAGGGGACAGGGTCTACAATGAGCAGTTCTTC. This translates into CSVVGDRVYNEQFF.

This clone was counted between two and nine times. The rearrangement links TRBV28 to TRBJ1-1; D is undetermined. Per the germline V gene, CDR1 is MDHEN and CDR2 is SYDVKM. V was shortened by 2 bases and J by 7 bases, with 17 bases between the two germline ends. The CDR3 sequence is 15 residues long. The CDR3 DNA follows: TGTGCCAGCAGTTTAGCCGTGACCAGACTGGGTGAAGCTTTCTTT. It is translated as CASSLAVTRLGEAFF.

Concerning this clone: This CDR3 is also generated by other DNA sequences in the sample. This sequence joins TRBV27 and TRBJ2-1; D may be TRBD1 (6 bases). This CDR3 has 14 amino acids. CDR1 and CDR2 from the germline V gene are MNHEY and SMNVEV (reference sequence). Trimming took 2 bases from V and 3 from J, leaving 8 bases between them. CDR3 region: CASSLGGLYNEQFF. The CDR3 bases are TGTGCCAGCAGTTTAGGGGGCCTCTACAATGAGCAGTTCTTC.